Presented here are 27 T cell receptor beta chains from one specimen sequenced in a study of T cell repertoires in cytomegalovirus infection (dated by TCRdb to about 2019). This sample was sequenced with an Illumina HiSeq 1500. TCRdb trimmed public reads at Q25 via fastp, called clones via MiXCR and kept in-frame beta chains. Under each unique CDR3 protein, matching rows form one entry showing the most common genes and DNA. The sample contains around 450,000 distinct CDR3 sequences, 31% of them found a single time. The top ten hold roughly 13% of the sample. The sample consisted of PBMCs. These receptors were obtained from a human donor in good health (CMV status not recorded). Some clones in this sample may be carry-over from other donors' samples.

V gene TRBV20-1 combines with J gene TRBJ1-6, with D hard to call. The CDR3 runs 11 residues. Trimming took off 3 bases at V and 8 bases at J, with 5 bases between the two ends. Germline CDR1 DFQATT, CDR2 SNEGSKA (reference sequence). For the CDR3, the DNA is TGCAGTGCTAGGGAGGATTCACCCCTCCACTTT. It encodes CSAREDSPLHF.

The chain carries TRBV7-2 and TRBJ2-7, with no clear D. The V and J ends lost 2 bases and 4 bases respectively, with 9 bases between them. The CDR3 sequence is 13 residues long. Germline CDR1 reads SGHTA; CDR2 reads FQGNSA. CDR3 bases: TGTGCCAGCAGCTTACCCTACGTATACGAGCAGTACTTC. Amino acids: CASSLPYVYEQYF.

This clonotype has only one observation. V and J are TRBV15 and TRBJ2-1; D unclear. The length of the CDR3 is 14 residues. Germline lookup yields CDR1 LNHNV and CDR2 YYDKDF (reference sequence). The V gene lost 0 bases and the J gene lost 4 bases, with 7 bases spanning the gap. The CDR3 is CATSREGRYNEQFF. The CDR3 DNA follows: TGTGCCACCAGCAGAGAGGGCCGGTACAATGAGCAGTTCTTC.

This chain links TRBV18 with TRBJ2-4; TRBD1 aligns across 12 bases. The CDR3 loop spans 19 amino acids. Trimming took 3 bases from V and 1 from J; bases not matched to a gene: 10. Germline V gene sequence: CDR1 KGHSH, CDR2 LQKENI. CDR3 sequence (DNA): TGTGCCAGCTCACCTCTCAATCCGGGACAGGGGGCGGCCAAAAACATTCAGTACTTC. Amino acids: CASSPLNPGQGAAKNIQYF.

A note on this clonotype: One base away lies a much larger clone, so this may be a sequencing read error. This sequence joins TRBV6-8 and TRBJ2-7; 8 bases line up with TRBD2. The CDR3 runs 16 residues. Germline CDR1 reads MNHGY; CDR2 reads SAAAGT. V dropped 4 bases and J dropped 1; count of bases not matched to a gene: 9. CDR3: CASSLAPGGGSYEQYF. CDR3 nucleotide sequence: TGTGCCAGCAGTTTAGCTCCTGGCGGGGGGTCCTACGAGCAGTACTTC.

This clonotype came up a few times. The chain employs TRBV10-3 and TRBJ1-1; TRBD1 is a possible D gene (5 bases). The CDR3 runs to 15 residues. Germline lookup yields CDR1 ENHRY and CDR2 SYGVKD. V was trimmed by 1 base and J by 4 bases, leaving 13 bases between them. The CDR3 nucleotides read TGTGCCATCAGTGAGTTATTAGGGGCGGGCACTGAAGCTTTCTTT. Translation: CAISELLGAGTEAFF.

For this clonotype: Since no conserved phenylalanine or tryptophan closes the CDR3, a read error is the likely cause. It is unclear where the CDR3 begins or ends on the DNA, so no DNA is shown, and the CDR3 is as TCRdb lists it. The rearrangement joins TRBV7-6 to TRBJ2-1; no DNA check was done on the table's D call, TRBD2. Germline values: CDR1 SGHVS, CDR2 FNYEAQ. The CDR3 is 17 amino acids in total, end residues counted. The CDR3 sequence is CASSLGASGSPYNEQLL.

As regards this clonotype: The conserved phenylalanine or tryptophan is not found at the CDR3 terminus, so this likely reflects a read error. The DNA is omitted, as the CDR3 cannot be located on it reliably, and the CDR3 follows TCRdb's listing. The chain employs TRBV7-8 and TRBJ1-1; TRBD1, the D gene given by the table, was not confirmed from the DNA. CDR1 SGHVS and CDR2 FQNEAQ come from the germline V gene. The CDR3 sequence runs 14 residues, both termini included. This chain's CDR3 is CASRQDRVGTEDFC.

The chain links TRBV2 to TRBJ2-1, with TRBD1 as a possible D gene (6 bases). Trimming removed 7 bases at V and 7 bases at J, with 8 bases between. CDR1 and CDR2 (germline): SNHLY, FYNNEI. The CDR3 has 11 residues. In DNA, the CDR3 is TGTGCCAGCACAACAGGGAATGAGCAGTTCTTC. Translation: CASTTGNEQFF.

The table lists this clonotype with a few counts. This rearrangement joins TRBV7-8 to TRBJ2-7; 10 positions agree with TRBD1. V shed 4 bases, J shed 2 bases, and the junction held 2 bases outside the gene matches. The germline V gene encodes CDR1 SGHVS and CDR2 FQNEAQ. The CDR3 sequence is 14 residues long. The CDR3 DNA reads as TGTGCCAGCAGCTCGGACAGGGGGGCCTACGAGCAGTACTTC. It yields the protein CASSSDRGAYEQYF.

This clonotype came up a few times. The chain joins TRBV20-1 to TRBJ2-7; TRBD2 aligns across 7 bases. Germline V gives CDR1 DFQATT, CDR2 SNEGSKA (reference sequence). V gave up 6 bases and J gave up 0 bases; unmatched junction bases: 8. The CDR3 extends over 14 amino acids. CDR3: CSAEPGGTSYEQYF. In DNA form, the CDR3 reads TGCAGTGCCGAACCGGGGGGAACCTCCTACGAGCAGTACTTC.

This clonotype occurred a few times. The chain links TRBV27 to TRBJ1-1; weak D call: TRBD1 (5 bases). The CDR3 has 15 residues. The germline V gene encodes CDR1 MNHEY and CDR2 SMNVEV (reference sequence). The germline V and J ends were trimmed by 3 bases and 3 bases, with 14 bases remaining between them. The CDR3 DNA reads as TGTGCCAGCAGTTTCTGGGCTGGGGGGGACACTGAAGCTTTCTTT. It specifies CASSFWAGGDTEAFF.

This chain connects TRBV7-4 to TRBJ2-6, with unresolved D. The germline V and J ends were trimmed by 5 bases and 6 bases, with 8 bases remaining between them. Germline CDR1 and CDR2: SGHVT and SQSDAQ. This CDR3 is built from 13 residues. This CDR3 reads CASSRRVANVLTF. The CDR3 DNA is TGTGCCAGCAGCCGACGGGTGGCCAACGTCCTGACTTTC.

The chain couples TRBV29-1 to TRBJ2-5; the D gene is possibly TRBD2 (5 bases). Trimming took off 7 bases at V and 0 bases at J, with 15 bases between the two ends. CDR1 is SQVTM, CDR2 ANQGSEA, per germline. The CDR3 covers 14 residues. The CDR3 nucleotides read TGCAGCGCCCACGGACTGGGAAACCAAGAGACCCAGTACTTC. Translation: CSAHGLGNQETQYF.

The table lists this clonotype with a few counts. The rearrangement joins TRBV20-1 to TRBJ2-2; D is perhaps TRBD1 (6 bases). This CDR3 has 14 amino acids. CDR1 DFQATT and CDR2 SNEGSKA come from the germline V gene (reference sequence). With 4 bases removed from V and 0 bases from J, the gap between germline ends came to 9 bases. Here the CDR3 DNA reads TGCAGTGCTAACAGGGAGACGAACACCGGGGAGCTGTTTTTT. It yields the protein CSANRETNTGELFF.

As for this clonotype: This likely comes from a read error, as the CDR3 has no conserved phenylalanine or tryptophan at its end. No DNA is shown, since the ends of the CDR3 on it are uncertain; the CDR3 is the one TCRdb lists. The V and J genes are TRBV4-1 and TRBJ2-1; the tabulated D call, TRBD1, remains unverified against the DNA. The CDR3 length is 15 residues, termini included. Germline lookup yields CDR1 MGHRA and CDR2 YSYEKL. The CDR3 is CASSQDGQVWGEHFC.

The genes are TRBV4-3 and TRBJ2-1; D gene ambiguous. This CDR3 contains 16 residues. V gave up 3 bases and J gave up 8 bases, with 20 bases separating them. CDR1 and CDR2 (germline): LGHNA, YSLEER. The CDR3 DNA sequence: TGCGCCAGCAGCCAGGATACGCCCGCCTCCATTTATGAGCAGTTCTTC. Protein sequence: CASSQDTPASIYEQFF.

This clonotype came up many times. The chain has TRBV7-2 and TRBJ1-5; 12 nucleotides match TRBD1. With V trimmed by 3 bases and J by 6 bases, 9 bases remained unmatched. This CDR3 is 17 amino acids long. Per germline, CDR1 SGHTA and CDR2 FQGNSA. DNA of the CDR3: TGTGCCAGCAGCTTCGCCGAAGGGACAGGGGGCGGTCAGCCCCAGCATTTT. Residues: CASSFAEGTGGGQPQHF.

This clonotype was counted between two and nine times. The chain joins TRBV5-6 to TRBJ1-1; D may be TRBD1 (6 bases). CDR3 size: 13 residues. The germline V gene encodes CDR1 SGHDT and CDR2 YYEEEE. V lost 4 bases and J lost 8, with 15 bases in between. In DNA form, the CDR3 reads TGTGCCAGCAGCGATACAGGGAACCTGGAAGCTTTCTTT. Its protein product is CASSDTGNLEAFF.

This clonotype was recorded at least ten times. This sequence joins TRBV27 and TRBJ2-3; tentative D call: TRBD1 (5 bases). Trimming stripped 6 bases from V and 8 bases from J, with 15 bases between. Germline CDR1 MNHEY, CDR2 SMNVEV (reference sequence). The CDR3 contains 13 residues. CDR3 DNA sequence: TGTGCCAGCAGGCCGGGCCCAAGGGGTACGCAGTATTTT. Its protein product is CASRPGPRGTQYF.

Details on this clonotype: A much larger clone differs from this one at a single base, so this may be a read error. The chain combines TRBV7-6 with TRBJ2-3; 11 nucleotides match TRBD2. CDR1 is SGHVS, CDR2 FNYEAQ, per germline. The CDR3 spans 15 residues. CDR3 bases: TGTGCCAGAAGCTTAGTAGCGGGGGGGCCTAATACGCAGTATTTT. As protein: CARSLVAGGPNTQYF.

This clonotype came up a few times. The chain joins TRBV12-3 or TRBV12-4 to TRBJ1-5; the D gene is possibly TRBD1 (5 bases). The CDR3 has 14 amino acids. Deletions cut 5 bases from V and 7 bases from J, with 15 bases between. CDR3 sequence: CASSQEGLEQPQHF. The CDR3 DNA reads as TGTGCCAGCAGTCAAGAGGGGTTGGAGCAGCCCCAGCATTTT.

With respect to this clonotype: A junction end diverges from the germline sequence, so it may reflect a read error. The chain couples TRBV7-6 to TRBJ1-2; 10 bases are a match to TRBD1. Germline CDR1 and CDR2: SGHVS and FNYEAQ. This CDR3 has 16 amino acids. CDR3 region: CASSLQREPDRGKLNF. For the CDR3, the DNA is TGTGCCAGCAGCTTACAGCGGGAGCCGGACAGGGGGAAGCTCAACTTC.

The rearrangement links TRBV6-8 to TRBJ1-4; 7 nucleotides match TRBD1. The CDR3 totals 15 residues. Germline V CDR1 and CDR2: MNHGY, SAAAGT. The junction had 8 bases not matched to a gene; V was cut back by 10 bases and J by 0 bases. In nucleotides, the CDR3 is TGTGCCACCAGGGGGGAACCGTCAACTAATGAAAAACTGTTTTTT. This encodes CATRGEPSTNEKLFF.

The chain combines TRBV12-3 or TRBV12-4 with TRBJ2-1, with D tentatively TRBD2 (6 bases). CDR3 length equals 14 residues. Trimming pared 7 bases from V and 7 bases from J, leaving 17 bases between. Here the CDR3 DNA reads TGTGCCAGCATCGGCGGGACTCGAGTTAATGAGCAGTTCTTC. Residues: CASIGGTRVNEQFF.

In its sample, this clonotype was seen a few times. J is TRBJ2-1 and V is TRBV12-3 or TRBV12-4, with 10 bases that match TRBD1. V lost 6 bases to trimming and J lost 0 bases; unmatched junction nucleotides: 5. The CDR3 is made up of 16 amino acids. CDR3: CASSQGQGSSYNEQFF. CDR3 in DNA: TGTGCCAGCAGCCAGGGACAGGGGAGCTCCTACAATGAGCAGTTCTTC.

In this sample, this clonotype turned up a few times. This chain connects TRBV3-1 to TRBJ1-2, with TRBD1 matching 9 bases. V lost 4 bases, J lost 2 bases, and 5 bases stayed unmatched. The V gene's germline CDR1 is LGHDT and CDR2 YNNKEL (reference sequence). CDR3 length: 15 residues. Here the CDR3 reads CASSPTGQGNYGYTF. The CDR3 DNA sequence: TGTGCCAGCAGCCCCACAGGACAGGGGAACTATGGCTACACCTTC.